The source of this TCR beta chain is a study of human T cells and chemical hapten exposure (dated by TCRdb to about 2021). Turning to the overall study: For sensitization, 2% DPC in acetone was applied to a roughly 2 cm by roughly 2 cm area of upper inner arm skin. Patients additionally received weekly therapeutic DPC doses to the scalp throughout the approximately 25-week study period. Patch tests used Finn chambers with 0.01% DPC on the upper back, scored after 6 days by International Contact Dermatitis Research Group standards. Most of the patients in the cohort were female, and the cohort covered alopecia areata with under or over 50% scalp involvement, alopecia totalis and alopecia universalis. Libraries were pooled for sequencing, and variation in per-sample TCR yields was attributed mainly to small differences in library volumes within the pool. Peripheral blood TCR repertoire changes were tracked in vivo in alopecia patients during primary and secondary sensitization to the hapten diphenylcyclopropenone (DPC). Patient blood was sampled pre-sensitization (week 0) and at 2, 6 and about 24 weeks after DPC sensitization. About 29 alopecia patients gave blood for TCR sequencing at one to four time points (pre-sensitization, 2, 6 and 24 weeks). Study-wide conclusions, independent of this receptor: Patch test score correlated positively with the number of PT1 expanded TCRs, reaching significance at thresholds 8, 16 and 32 but not at 4. Because all patients had alopecia, a presumed autoimmune disease, the immune response of the patients might differ from that of healthy individuals. After repeated subsampling, the strength of the expansion versus patch-test correlation and the threshold at which it became significant changed. Compared with pre-sensitization or healthy control sets, expanded TCRs formed significantly more large CDR3 similarity clusters, which is consistent with antigen-driven responses. The number of TCRs above 1 in 1000 frequency did not change with DPC sensitization; there was no evidence of global repertoire structure alterations.

The time point label on this specimen signifies: patch test 1, 2 weeks after DPC sensitization. The sample's treatment or condition label, in plain terms: therapeutic diphenylcyclopropenone sensitization with weekly scalp DPC. Blood at each patch-test visit was drawn before the patch test was applied. To be eligible, patients had to be aged 18 to 70, diagnosed with alopecia and judged suitable for DPC therapy, while pregnant patients were excluded. Total RNA was isolated from unfractionated whole blood collected in Tempus Blood RNA tubes. Counted from cysteine to phenylalanine, this CDR3 has 15 amino acids. The DNA shown is the 45-base CDR3, in frame from base 1. From the germline V gene, CDR1 is LGHNA and CDR2 is YNFKEQ. Trimming at the junction amounts to 0 bases on V and 5 bases on J, and the germline ends lie 11 bases apart. The sample holds a few counts of this clonotype. What antigen it recognizes has not been identified. There are no base qualities to consult, and no much larger clone falls within one base.

To prepare the library, RACE was applied. Instrument used: NextSeq 500. During library preparation, unique molecular identifiers were attached to individual cDNA molecules so that TCRs could be counted quantitatively and reproducibly. Each blood RNA sample was used to sequence both TCR alpha and TCR beta chains. In the original analysis: Samples had a median of around 92,000 TCRs, with a range from roughly 23,224 to 700,000. The Decombinator software suite was used to annotate V, J and CDR3 in the TCR reads. For the PS versus PT1 abundance plots, all samples were subsampled to the same number of TCRs (28,000). TCRs were defined as expanded if absent before sensitization and observed at least eight times at the 2-week time point. The raw public data were reprocessed by TCRdb itself: fastp quality trimming at Q25, MiXCR clonotype calling, in-frame beta chains only. When rows share a CDR3 protein, they turn into one entry using the most common DNA and genes. TCRdb's processing, not the authors' own work, is the source of the V and J calls. The sample data list over 65,000 distinct CDR3 sequences, and about 10% of these were observed just once. About 4.2% of the sample comes from the top ten.

The rearranged segments are TRBV4-2 and TRBJ2-4, with no reliable assignment of the D segment. The receptor comes from a woman aged 45-59 years with alopecia areata. Some clones in this sample may be carry-over from other donors' samples. The specimen was whole blood, collected in connection with sensitization to the hapten diphenylcyclopropenone (DPC). The bases read TGTGCCAGCAGCCAAGATCTTAACAGCGAAAACATTCAGTACTTC. It translates to CASSQDLNSENIQYF.